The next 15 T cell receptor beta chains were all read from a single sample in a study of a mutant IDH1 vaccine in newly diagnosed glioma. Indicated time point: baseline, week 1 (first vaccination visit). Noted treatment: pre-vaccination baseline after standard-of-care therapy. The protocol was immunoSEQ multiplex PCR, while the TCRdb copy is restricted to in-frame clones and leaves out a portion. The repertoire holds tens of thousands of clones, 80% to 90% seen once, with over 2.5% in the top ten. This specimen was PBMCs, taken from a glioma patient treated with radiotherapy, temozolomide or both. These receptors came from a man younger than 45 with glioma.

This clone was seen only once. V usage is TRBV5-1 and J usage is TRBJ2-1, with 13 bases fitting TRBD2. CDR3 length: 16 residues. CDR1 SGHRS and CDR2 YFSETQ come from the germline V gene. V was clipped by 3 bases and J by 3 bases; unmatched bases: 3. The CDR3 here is CASSSRTSGGYNEQFF. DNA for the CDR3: TGCGCCAGCAGCTCCCGGACTAGCGGGGGCTACAATGAGCAGTTCTTC.

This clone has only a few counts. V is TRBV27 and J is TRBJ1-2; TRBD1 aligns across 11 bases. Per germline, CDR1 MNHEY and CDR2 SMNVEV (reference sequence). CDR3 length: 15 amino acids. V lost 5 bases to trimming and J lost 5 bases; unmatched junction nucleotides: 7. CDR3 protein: CASSTGQGARYGYTF. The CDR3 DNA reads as TGTGCCAGCAGTACCGGACAGGGGGCGAGGTATGGCTACACCTTC.

CDR3 loop: CASSQGLQETGANVLTF. The CDR3 nucleotides read TGCGCCAGCAGCCAAGGTCTTCAGGAGACTGGGGCCAACGTCCTGACTTTC. The chain links TRBV4-1 to TRBJ2-6; D unclear. The CDR3 loop spans 17 amino acids. The V gene's germline CDR1 is MGHRA and CDR2 YSYEKL. V was trimmed by 1 base and J by 2 bases, leaving 12 bases between them.

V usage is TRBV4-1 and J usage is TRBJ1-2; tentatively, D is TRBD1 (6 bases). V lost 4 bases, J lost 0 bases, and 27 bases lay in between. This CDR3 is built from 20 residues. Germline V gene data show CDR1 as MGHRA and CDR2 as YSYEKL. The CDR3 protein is CASSLSNQGGGGKANYGYTF. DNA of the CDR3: TGCGCCAGCAGCCTAAGCAACCAAGGGGGAGGAGGGAAAGCTAACTATGGCTACACCTTC.

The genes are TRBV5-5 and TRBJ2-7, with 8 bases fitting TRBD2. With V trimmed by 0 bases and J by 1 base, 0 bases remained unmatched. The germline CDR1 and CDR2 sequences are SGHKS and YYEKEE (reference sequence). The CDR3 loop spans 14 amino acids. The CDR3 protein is CASSLGLASYEQYF. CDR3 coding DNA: TGTGCCAGCAGCTTGGGACTAGCGTCCTACGAGCAGTACTTC.

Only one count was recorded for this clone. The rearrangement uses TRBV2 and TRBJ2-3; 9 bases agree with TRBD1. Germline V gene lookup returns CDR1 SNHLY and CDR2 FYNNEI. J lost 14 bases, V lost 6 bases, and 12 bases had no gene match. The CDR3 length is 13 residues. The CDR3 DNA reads TGTGCCAGCAGACTCGACCGGGACAGGGTGGCGTATTTT. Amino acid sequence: CASRLDRDRVAYF.

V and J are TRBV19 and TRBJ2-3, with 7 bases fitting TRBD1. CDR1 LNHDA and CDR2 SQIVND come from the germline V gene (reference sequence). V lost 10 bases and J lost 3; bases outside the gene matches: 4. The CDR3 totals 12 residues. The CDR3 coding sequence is TGTGCCACAGGACAGGTAACAGATACGCAGTATTTT. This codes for CATGQVTDTQYF.

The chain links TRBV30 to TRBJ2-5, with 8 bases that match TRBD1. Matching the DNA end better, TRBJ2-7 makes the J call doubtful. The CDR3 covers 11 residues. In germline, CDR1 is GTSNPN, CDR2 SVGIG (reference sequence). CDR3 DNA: TGTGCTTTCGGACAGGGAAACGAGCAGTACTTC. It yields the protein CAFGQGNEQYF.

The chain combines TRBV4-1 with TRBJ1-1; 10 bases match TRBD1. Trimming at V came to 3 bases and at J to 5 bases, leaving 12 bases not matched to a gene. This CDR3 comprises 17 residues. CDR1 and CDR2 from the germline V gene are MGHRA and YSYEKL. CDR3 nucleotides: TGCGCCAGCAGCCATCTGCCGGGACAGGGGAAGAAAACTGAAGCTTTCTTT. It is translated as CASSHLPGQGKKTEAFF.

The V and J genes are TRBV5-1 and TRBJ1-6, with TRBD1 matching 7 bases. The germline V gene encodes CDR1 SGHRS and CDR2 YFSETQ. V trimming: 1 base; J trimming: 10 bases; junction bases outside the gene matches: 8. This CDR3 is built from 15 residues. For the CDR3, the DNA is TGCGCCAGCAGCTTGCTCCGGGACAGCGGCTCACCCCTCCACTTT. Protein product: CASSLLRDSGSPLHF.

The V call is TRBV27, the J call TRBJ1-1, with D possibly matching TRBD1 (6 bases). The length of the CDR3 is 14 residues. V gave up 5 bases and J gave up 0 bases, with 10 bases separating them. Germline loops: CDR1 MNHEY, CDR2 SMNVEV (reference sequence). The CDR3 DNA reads TGTGCCAGCAGTCGTGGACAGATGAACACTGAAGCTTTCTTT. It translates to CASSRGQMNTEAFF.

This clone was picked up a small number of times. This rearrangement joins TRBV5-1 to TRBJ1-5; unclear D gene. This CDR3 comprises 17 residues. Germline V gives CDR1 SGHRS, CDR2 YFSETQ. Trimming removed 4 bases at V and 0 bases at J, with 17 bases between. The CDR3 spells CASSKVPNANSNQPQHF. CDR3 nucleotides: TGCGCCAGCAGCAAGGTCCCGAATGCGAATAGCAATCAGCCCCAGCATTTT.

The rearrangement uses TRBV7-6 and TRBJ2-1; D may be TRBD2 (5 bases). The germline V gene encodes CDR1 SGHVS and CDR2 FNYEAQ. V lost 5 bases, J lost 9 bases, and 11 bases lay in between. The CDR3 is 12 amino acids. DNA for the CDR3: TGTGCCAGCAGCCTCCCGCGGGCTGAGCAGTTCTTC. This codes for CASSLPRAEQFF.

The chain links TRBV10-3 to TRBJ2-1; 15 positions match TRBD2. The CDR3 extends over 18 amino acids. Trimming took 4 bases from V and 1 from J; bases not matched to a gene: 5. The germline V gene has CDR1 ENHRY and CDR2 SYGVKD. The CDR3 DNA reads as TGTGCCATCAGTGGAGGGACTAGCGGGGGGACGTCCTACAATGAGCAGTTCTTC. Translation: CAISGGTSGGTSYNEQFF.

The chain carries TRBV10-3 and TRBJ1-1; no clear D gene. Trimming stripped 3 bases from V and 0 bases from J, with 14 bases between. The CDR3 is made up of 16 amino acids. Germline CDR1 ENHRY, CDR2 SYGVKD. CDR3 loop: CAISDPNGRLNTEAFF. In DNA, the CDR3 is TGTGCCATCAGTGATCCTAATGGGCGTTTGAACACTGAAGCTTTCTTT.